Listed below are T cell receptor beta chains from one sample, sequenced in a study of T cells in localized non-small cell lung cancer. Assay: immunoSEQ multiplex PCR; the TCRdb copy retains only in-frame clones and omits some. The repertoire has approximately 40,000 clones, more than 75% of them found once; the top ten carry around 6.4%. The sample in question was peripheral blood, obtained before any cancer treatment. All receptors come from a man aged 40-75 years with stage I lung adenocarcinoma. Both conserved end residues are part of each CDR3. Each record gives: V gene, clone size, J gene, D gene, CDR3 DNA, CDR3 protein. D genes are given only for firm matches. For some rows the clone size is stated as once, few or many, or as a class when expanded; others skip it.

>TRBV7-9|few|TRBJ2-3|-
TGTGCCAGCAGCCTCAGCCGGGACATCTTAATCACAGATACGCAGTATTTT
CASSLSRDILITDTQYF
>TRBV29-1|-|TRBJ1-5|TRBD1
TGCAGCGTTGAAGAAGGACAGGGGGGTCAGCCCCAGCATTTT
CSVEEGQGGQPQHF
>TRBV5-1|-|TRBJ2-3|TRBD1
TGCGCCAGCAGCCCCCAGGGGGCAGATACGCAGTATTTT
CASSPQGADTQYF
>TRBV13|-|TRBJ2-1|-
TGTGCCAGCGAGGGCGGGTTTAATGAGCAGTTCTTC
CASEGGFNEQFF
>TRBV9|-|TRBJ1-1|-
TGTGCCAGCAGCCTCCGACAGGCTGGTACGAGCGCTTTCTTT
CASSLRQAGTSAFF
>TRBV5-1|-|TRBJ2-7|-
TGCGCCAGCAGCTTGTCCCAGGGAACGGCCTACGAGCAGTACTTC
CASSLSQGTAYEQYF
>TRBV5-1|-|TRBJ2-3|-
TGCGCCAGCAGCTTGGCCAGGGGTGCAGATACGCAGTATTTT
CASSLARGADTQYF
>TRBV6-4|-|TRBJ2-1|TRBD2
TGTGCCAGCAGTATTAAGCGGGAAAATGAGCAGTTCTTC
CASSIKRENEQFF
>TRBV6-5|once|TRBJ2-1|-
TGTGCCAGCAGTTACTCTCCGAGAGCCCAGCAGTTCTTC
CASSYSPRAQQFF
>TRBV9|-|TRBJ2-7|-
TGTGCCAGCAGCGTAGCCGTAAGCTCCTACGAGCAGTACTTC
CASSVAVSSYEQYF
>TRBV5-4|-|TRBJ1-1|-
TGTGCCAGCAGCTTGGAGCCCATCCGTGAAGCTTTCTTT
CASSLEPIREAFF
>TRBV27|once|TRBJ1-5|TRBD1
TGTGCCAGCTCCCCGGGCAGGGGGCTGCCTGAGCCCCAGCATTTT
CASSPGRGLPEPQHF
>TRBV11-2|-|TRBJ2-3|-
TGTGCCAGCAGCTTGATGACCGTTGCAGATACGCAGTATTTT
CASSLMTVADTQYF
>TRBV6-6|-|TRBJ2-2|TRBD2
TGTGCCAGCAGTTACTTGGGGGAGGGCCGTAACGGGGAGCTGTTTTTT
CASSYLGEGRNGELFF
>TRBV27|few|TRBJ1-2|-
TGTGCCAGCAGTTTAGGCCAGGGATGGTATGGCTACACCTTC
CASSLGQGWYGYTF
>TRBV5-4|-|TRBJ1-4|-
TGTGCCAGCAGCTTGGATGGGGGGCCCCCCCCCATGAACGGACTGTTTTTT
CASSLDGGPPPMNGLFF
>TRBV4-3|few|TRBJ2-1|TRBD2
TGCGCCAGCAGCCCGGGACTAGCGGACAATGAGCAGTTCTTC
CASSPGLADNEQFF
>TRBV4-1|-|TRBJ1-2|-
TGCGCCAGCAGCCAAGGGGGAACGGTTATTTATGGCTACACCTTC
CASSQGGTVIYGYTF
>TRBV6-6|-|TRBJ2-7|-
TGTGCCAGCAGTTACTACACCCCGGGAGACGAGCAGTACTTC
CASSYYTPGDEQYF
>TRBV7-9|-|TRBJ2-1|-
TGTGCCAGCAGCTTTCATTTAACGAGGCGCCGCAATGAGCAGTTCTTC
CASSFHLTRRRNEQFF
>TRBV7-2|-|TRBJ2-1|-
TGTGCCAGCAGCTTAGTTTCGACGGCAGGCCCGGGAATCTACAATGAGCAGTTCTTC
CASSLVSTAGPGIYNEQFF
>TRBV6-6|-|TRBJ1-5|-
TGTGCCAGCGGACCGACGGGAGGGCTAGGACAGCCCCAGCATTTT
CASGPTGGLGQPQHF
>TRBV28|-|TRBJ1-1|-
TGTGCCACCGGACCCGTGAACACTGAAGCTTTCTTT
CATGPVNTEAFF
>TRBV2|few|TRBJ2-7|-
TGTGCCAGCAGTGTAGGGGTGGGGACCTACGAGCAGTACTTC
CASSVGVGTYEQYF
>TRBV9|-|TRBJ2-7|TRBD1
TGTGCCAGCAGCGAGACCCCCGGGACAGGTACCTCCTACGAGCAGTACTTC
CASSETPGTGTSYEQYF
>TRBV11-1|-|TRBJ1-1|-
TGTGCCAGCAGCATCTACAGGGAGACTGAAGCTTTCTTT
CASSIYRETEAFF
>TRBV15|-|TRBJ2-3|-
TGTGCCACCAGCAGAGATCGAGGCAGGGGACCGTATTTT
CATSRDRGRGPYF
>TRBV19|-|TRBJ2-5|-
TGTGCCAGTAGTATGGCTTCGGGGAGTTCCCACCAGTACTTC
CASSMASGSSHQYF
>TRBV7-8|-|TRBJ2-2|-
TGTGCCAGCAGCTTGGACAGGAACACCGGGGAGCTGTTTTTT
CASSLDRNTGELFF
>TRBV10-3|-|TRBJ1-2|TRBD1
TGTGCCATCAGTGATGCGGGGACAGGGAAGAATGGCTACACCTTC
CAISDAGTGKNGYTF
>TRBV14|-|TRBJ2-7|TRBD2
TGTGCCAGCAGCCAAGCTAGCGGGAGGGAAGAAGGTTACGAGCAGTACTTC
CASSQASGREEGYEQYF